A selection of T cell receptor beta chains follows, all from one sample in a study of patients and donors after allogeneic stem cell transplantation. TCRdb redid the calling of the RT-PCR reads with MiXCR, one entry per CDR3 protein. The sample includes about 87,000 distinct CDR3 sequences, approximately 5.2% of them seen just once. Input material: blood, either unsorted or a sorted T cell fraction (not recorded which). The receptors come from a human donor who was either an allogeneic HSCT recipient or a stem cell or donor lymphocyte infusion donor (not recorded which). It is not recorded whose cells these are; they may come from a transplant donor. Each CDR3 is given with its conserved first and last residue. The order of the fields is J gene, V gene, CDR3 protein.

>TRBJ2-3|TRBV5-6
CASSLSEADTQYF
>TRBJ2-4|TRBV5-1
CASSTELAKNIQYF
>TRBJ1-5|TRBV12-3/TRBV12-4
CASSRRGLGWTDNSNQPQHF
>TRBJ2-1|TRBV10-3
CAISDQGTGGLDEQFF
>TRBJ1-6|TRBV14
CASSQSRDRDVLHF
>TRBJ2-4|TRBV7-8
CASSPGLAGGLAKNIQYF
>TRBJ1-3|TRBV2
CASSDKGKFAGNTIYF
>TRBJ1-2|TRBV2
CASRRDSNYGYTF
>TRBJ2-3|TRBV18
CASSPPGGTVTDTQYF
>TRBJ1-1|TRBV5-8
CASSYGRRSSAEAFF
>TRBJ1-1|TRBV11-1
CASSLGAGLLNTEAFF
>TRBJ2-1|TRBV6-1
CASSVGIYNEQFF
>TRBJ2-1|TRBV29-1
CSVDRGQGLGEQFF
>TRBJ2-1|TRBV18
CASSPDRGNEQFF
>TRBJ2-6|TRBV6-1
CASRRQGASGANVLTF
>TRBJ1-6|TRBV27
CASSFEGNNNSPLHF
>TRBJ1-3|TRBV11-2
CASSWGGSGNTIYF
>TRBJ2-2|TRBV6-5
CASSYSTGHSAGELFF
>TRBJ2-7|TRBV20-1
CGIQQGAYEQYF
>TRBJ2-6|TRBV3-1
CASSRTGGALVTGANVLTF
>TRBJ2-1|TRBV6-1
CASSESFSGRGYNEQFF
>TRBJ2-7|TRBV11-2
CASSPLSRSLATPYEQYF
>TRBJ2-5|TRBV5-1
CASSSDRPQETQYF
>TRBJ1-1|TRBV5-1
CASSLERERAFF
>TRBJ2-7|TRBV6-5
CASSYVQGAWYEQYF
>TRBJ1-2|TRBV12-3/TRBV12-4
CPYHPRGFASVYGYTF
>TRBJ2-3|TRBV18
CASSTPGPEDTQYF
>TRBJ2-3|TRBV9
CASSVEWTSGRLRTDTQYF
>TRBJ2-7|TRBV19
CASSIFNSENEQYF
>TRBJ2-3|TRBV7-2
CASSFQRGSTDTQYF
>TRBJ2-7|TRBV20-1
CSASRGGLRTYEQYF
>TRBJ2-7|TRBV20-1
CSAIPWTGGSGYEQYF
>TRBJ2-3|TRBV18
CASSLLPRTGGSTDTQYF
>TRBJ2-1|TRBV6-6
CASSTSGYNEQFF
>TRBJ2-1|TRBV20-1
CSAPRAYRSGYNEQFF